Sequencing of this T cell receptor (beta chain) was carried out in a study of cytomegalovirus exposure and HLA in healthy donors. Study-level information: An early data release held some 85 million unique TCRs from HLA-typed donors.

The CDR3 is made up of 16 amino acids. Germline V gene data show CDR1 as KGHSH and CDR2 as LQKENI. With V trimmed by 6 bases and J by 6 bases, 10 bases remained unmatched. Though probably carrying unrecorded immune exposures, donors were nominally healthy at sampling. Study results and caveats: Per a prior analysis, the majority of TCR beta V segments were productive roughly 87% or roughly 30% of the time. V- and J-gene trimming of TCR beta was linked (in a later analysis) to a missense DCLRE1C variant.

Primers included in the PCR were 60 Vbeta and 13 Jbeta primers. Libraries were prepared by immunoSEQ multiplex PCR; TCRdb keeps only in-frame clonotypes and omits some of them. The profile shows roughly 100,000 clones, around 80% of them singletons. On this clone itself: The antigen remains undetermined.

The receptor was isolated from a woman aged 18-29 years in good health and CMV-seropositive. The sample consisted of PBMCs. The genes are TRBV18 and TRBJ2-1; 11 nucleotides agree with TRBD1. The CDR3 DNA reads TGTGCCAGCTCGCCCCGAGGACAGGGGGCCTTCAATGAGCAGTTCTTC. Amino acids: CASSPRGQGAFNEQFF.